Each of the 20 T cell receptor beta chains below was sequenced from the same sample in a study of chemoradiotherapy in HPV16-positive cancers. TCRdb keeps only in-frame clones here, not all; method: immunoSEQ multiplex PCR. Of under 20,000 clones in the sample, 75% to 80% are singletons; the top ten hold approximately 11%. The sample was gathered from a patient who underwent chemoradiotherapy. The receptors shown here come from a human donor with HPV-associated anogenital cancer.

CDR3 protein: CASRATGDRYEQYF. The CDR3 region has the DNA TGTGCCAGCAGGGCGACAGGGGACCGCTACGAGCAGTACTTC. The chain carries TRBV7-2 and TRBJ2-7; 8 positions match TRBD1. Germline CDR1 and CDR2: SGHTA and FQGNSA. J was trimmed by 3 bases and V by 6 bases; bases with no gene match: 7. The CDR3 covers 14 residues.

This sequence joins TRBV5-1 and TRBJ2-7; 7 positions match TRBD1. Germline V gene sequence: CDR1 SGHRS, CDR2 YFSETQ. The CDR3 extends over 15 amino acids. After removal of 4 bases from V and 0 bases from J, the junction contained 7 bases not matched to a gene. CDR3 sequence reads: CASSATGDPSYEQYF. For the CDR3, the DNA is TGCGCCAGCAGCGCCACAGGGGATCCCTCCTACGAGCAGTACTTC.

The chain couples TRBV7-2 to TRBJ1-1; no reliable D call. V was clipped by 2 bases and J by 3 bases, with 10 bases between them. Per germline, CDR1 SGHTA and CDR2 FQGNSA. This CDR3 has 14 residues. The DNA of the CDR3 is TGTGCCAGCAGCTTAACTGGCGATTACACTGAAGCTTTCTTT. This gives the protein CASSLTGDYTEAFF.

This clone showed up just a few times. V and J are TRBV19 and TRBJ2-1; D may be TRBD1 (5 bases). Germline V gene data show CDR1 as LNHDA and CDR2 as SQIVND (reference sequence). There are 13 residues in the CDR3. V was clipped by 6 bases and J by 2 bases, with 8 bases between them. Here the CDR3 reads CASRQDPYNEQFF. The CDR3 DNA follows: TGTGCCAGTAGACAGGACCCCTACAATGAGCAGTTCTTC.

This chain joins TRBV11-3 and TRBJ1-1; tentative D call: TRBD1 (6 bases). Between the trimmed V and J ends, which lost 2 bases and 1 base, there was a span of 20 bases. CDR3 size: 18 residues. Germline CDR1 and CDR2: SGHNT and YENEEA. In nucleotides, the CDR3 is TGTGCCAGCAGCTTACCGCAGGGGAAGGTAGGAAGGAACACTGAAGCTTTCTTT. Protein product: CASSLPQGKVGRNTEAFF.

The CDR3 region has the DNA TGCAGCGTTGATATGGGGCAGGGGCGGAGGTCCTACGAGCAGTACTTC. Amino acids: CSVDMGQGRRSYEQYF. The rearrangement uses TRBV29-1 and TRBJ2-7, with D possibly TRBD1 on 6 matching bases. Trimming pared 3 bases from V and 1 base from J, leaving 19 bases between. Germline values: CDR1 SQVTM, CDR2 ANQGSEA. This CDR3 is built from 16 residues.

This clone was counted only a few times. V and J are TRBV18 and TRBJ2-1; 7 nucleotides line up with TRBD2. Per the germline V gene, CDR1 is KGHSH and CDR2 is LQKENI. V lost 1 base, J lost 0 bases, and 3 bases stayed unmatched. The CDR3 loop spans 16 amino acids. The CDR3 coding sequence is TGTGCCAGCTCACCACGCCTAGCGGACTCCTACAATGAGCAGTTCTTC. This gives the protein CASSPRLADSYNEQFF.

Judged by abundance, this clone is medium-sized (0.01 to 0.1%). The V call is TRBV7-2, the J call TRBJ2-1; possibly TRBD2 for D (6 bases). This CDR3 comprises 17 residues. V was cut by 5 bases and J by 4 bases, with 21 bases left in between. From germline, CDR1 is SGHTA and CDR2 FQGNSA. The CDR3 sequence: CASSLTLLGLQYNEQFF. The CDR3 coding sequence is TGTGCCAGCAGCCTAACTCTCTTGGGACTGCAATACAATGAGCAGTTCTTC.

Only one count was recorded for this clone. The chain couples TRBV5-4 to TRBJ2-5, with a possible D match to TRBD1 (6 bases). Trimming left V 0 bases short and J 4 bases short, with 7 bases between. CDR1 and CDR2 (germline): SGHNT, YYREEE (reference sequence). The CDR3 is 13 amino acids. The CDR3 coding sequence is TGTGCCAGCAGCTTGGGAGGGGGAGAGACCCAGTACTTC. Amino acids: CASSLGGGETQYF.

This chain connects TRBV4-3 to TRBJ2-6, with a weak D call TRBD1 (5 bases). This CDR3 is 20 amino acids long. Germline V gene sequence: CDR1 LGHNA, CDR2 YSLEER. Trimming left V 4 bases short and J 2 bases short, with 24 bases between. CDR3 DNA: TGCGCCAGCAGCCCCGGTCCCACACGTTTCCTACAGGCTGGGGCCAACGTCCTGACTTTC. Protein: CASSPGPTRFLQAGANVLTF.

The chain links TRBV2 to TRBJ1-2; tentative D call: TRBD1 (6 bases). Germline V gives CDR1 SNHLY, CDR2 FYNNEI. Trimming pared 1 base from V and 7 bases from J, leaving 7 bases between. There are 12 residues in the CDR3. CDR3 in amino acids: CASSEGQVGYTF. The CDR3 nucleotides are TGTGCCAGCAGTGAAGGACAGGTTGGCTACACCTTC. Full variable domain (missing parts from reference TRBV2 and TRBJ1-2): EPEVTQTPSHQVTQMGQEVILRCVPISNHLYFYWYRQILGQKVEFLVSFYNNEISEKSEIFDDQFSVERPDGSNFTLKIRSTKLEDSAMYFCASSEGQVGYTFGSGTRLTVV.

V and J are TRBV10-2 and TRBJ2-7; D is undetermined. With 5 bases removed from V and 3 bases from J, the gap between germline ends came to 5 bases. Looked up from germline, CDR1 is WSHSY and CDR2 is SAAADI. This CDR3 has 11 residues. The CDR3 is CASSPNYEQYF. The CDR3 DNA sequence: TGCGCCAGCAGTCCTAACTACGAGCAGTACTTC.

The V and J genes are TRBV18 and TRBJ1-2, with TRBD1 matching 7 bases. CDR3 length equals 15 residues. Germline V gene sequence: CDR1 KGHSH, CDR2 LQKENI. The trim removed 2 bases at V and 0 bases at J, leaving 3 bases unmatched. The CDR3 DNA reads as TGTGCCAGCTCACCAGAGGGGGCTGCTAACTATGGCTACACCTTC. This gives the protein CASSPEGAANYGYTF.

The CDR3 region is CASSALQGLGNTIYF. The CDR3 nucleotides are TGTGCCAGCAGTGCGTTACAGGGGCTGGGAAACACCATATATTTT. The rearrangement links TRBV6-1 to TRBJ1-3; 7 positions agree with TRBD1. The CDR3 runs to 15 residues. Trimming at V came to 4 bases and at J to 4 bases, leaving 7 bases not matched to a gene. Germline V gives CDR1 MNHNS, CDR2 SASEGT.

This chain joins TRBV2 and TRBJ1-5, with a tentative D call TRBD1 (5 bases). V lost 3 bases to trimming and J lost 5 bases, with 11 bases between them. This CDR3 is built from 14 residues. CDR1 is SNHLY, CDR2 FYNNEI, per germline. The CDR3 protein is CASSDGGVDQPQHF. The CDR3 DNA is TGTGCCAGCAGTGATGGGGGGGTGGATCAGCCCCAGCATTTT. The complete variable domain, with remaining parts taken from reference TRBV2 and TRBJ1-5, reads EPEVTQTPSHQVTQMGQEVILRCVPISNHLYFYWYRQILGQKVEFLVSFYNNEISEKSEIFDDQFSVERPDGSNFTLKIRSTKLEDSAMYFCASSDGGVDQPQHFGDGTRLSIL.

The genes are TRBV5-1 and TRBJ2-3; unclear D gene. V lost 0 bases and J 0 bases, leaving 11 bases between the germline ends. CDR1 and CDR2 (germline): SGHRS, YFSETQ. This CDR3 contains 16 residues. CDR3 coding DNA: TGCGCCAGCAGCTTGGATCGGCCCGGCAGCACAGATACGCAGTATTTT. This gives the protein CASSLDRPGSTDTQYF.

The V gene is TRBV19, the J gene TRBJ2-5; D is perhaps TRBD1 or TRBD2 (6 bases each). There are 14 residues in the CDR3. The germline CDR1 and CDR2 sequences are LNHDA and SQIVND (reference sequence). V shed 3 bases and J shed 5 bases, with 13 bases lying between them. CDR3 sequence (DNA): TGTGCCAGTAGTATGGGGGGCAGTAGGGAGACCCAGTACTTC. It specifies CASSMGGSRETQYF.

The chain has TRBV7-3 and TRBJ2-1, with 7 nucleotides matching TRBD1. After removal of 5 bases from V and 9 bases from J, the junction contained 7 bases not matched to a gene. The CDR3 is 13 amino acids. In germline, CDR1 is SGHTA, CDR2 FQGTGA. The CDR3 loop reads CASSIPGTVEQFF. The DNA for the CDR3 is TGTGCCAGCAGCATCCCGGGGACAGTTGAGCAGTTCTTC.

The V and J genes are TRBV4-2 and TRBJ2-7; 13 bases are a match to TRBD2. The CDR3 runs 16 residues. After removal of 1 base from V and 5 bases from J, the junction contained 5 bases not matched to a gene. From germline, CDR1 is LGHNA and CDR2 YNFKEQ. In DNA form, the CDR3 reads TGTGCCAGCAGCCAAGTACTAGCGGGGGGGCCCCACGAGCAGTACTTC. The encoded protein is CASSQVLAGGPHEQYF.

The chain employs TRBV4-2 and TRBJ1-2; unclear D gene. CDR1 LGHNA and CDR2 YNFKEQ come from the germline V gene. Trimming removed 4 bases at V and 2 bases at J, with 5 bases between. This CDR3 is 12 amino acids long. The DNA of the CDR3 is TGTGCCAGCAGCCCGGCCAACTATGGCTACACCTTC. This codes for CASSPANYGYTF.